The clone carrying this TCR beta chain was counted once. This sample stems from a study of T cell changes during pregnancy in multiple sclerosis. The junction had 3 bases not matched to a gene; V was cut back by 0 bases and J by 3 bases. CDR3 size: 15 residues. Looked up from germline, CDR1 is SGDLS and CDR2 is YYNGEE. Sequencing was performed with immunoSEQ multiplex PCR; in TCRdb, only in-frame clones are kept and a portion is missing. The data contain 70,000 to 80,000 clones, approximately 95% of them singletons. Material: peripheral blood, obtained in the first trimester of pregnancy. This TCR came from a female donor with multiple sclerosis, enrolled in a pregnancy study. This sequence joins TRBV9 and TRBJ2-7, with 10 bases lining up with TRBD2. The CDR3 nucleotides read TGTGCCAGCAGCGTAGGGACTAGCGGAGTCTACGAGCAGTACTTC. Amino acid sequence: CASSVGTSGVYEQYF.